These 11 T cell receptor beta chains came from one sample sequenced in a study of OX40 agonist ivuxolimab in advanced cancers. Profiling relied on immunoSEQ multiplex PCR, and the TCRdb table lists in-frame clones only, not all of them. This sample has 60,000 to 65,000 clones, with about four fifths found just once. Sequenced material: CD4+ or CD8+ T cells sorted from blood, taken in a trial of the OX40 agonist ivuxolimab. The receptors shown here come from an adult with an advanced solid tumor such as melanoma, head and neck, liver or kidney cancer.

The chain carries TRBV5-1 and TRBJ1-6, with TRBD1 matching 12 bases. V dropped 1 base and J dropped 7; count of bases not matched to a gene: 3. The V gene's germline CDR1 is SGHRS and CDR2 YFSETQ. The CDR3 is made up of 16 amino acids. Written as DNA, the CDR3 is TGCGCCAGCAGCTTGTCCGGGACAGGGGGCAATTCACCCCTCCACTTT. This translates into CASSLSGTGGNSPLHF.

CDR3 sequence: CASSQASGASYEQYF. The CDR3 nucleotides are TGTGCCAGCAGCCAAGCTAGCGGGGCCTCCTACGAGCAGTACTTC. The chain recombines TRBV4-2 with TRBJ2-7; the match to TRBD2 covers 9 bases. CDR1 and CDR2 from the germline V gene are LGHNA and YNFKEQ. The V segment lost 1 base and the J segment 0 bases; nucleotides outside the gene matches: 1. This CDR3 region has 15 residues.

CDR3 loop: CASPSDRAGGNTIYF. CDR3 coding DNA: TGTGCCTCCCCAAGCGACAGGGCAGGGGGAAACACCATATATTTT. The V gene is TRBV30, the J gene TRBJ1-3; 7 bases fit TRBD1. From germline, CDR1 is GTSNPN and CDR2 SVGIG (reference sequence). Losses at the gene ends were 7 bases for V and 4 bases for J; bases not matched to a gene: 13. CDR3 length equals 15 residues.

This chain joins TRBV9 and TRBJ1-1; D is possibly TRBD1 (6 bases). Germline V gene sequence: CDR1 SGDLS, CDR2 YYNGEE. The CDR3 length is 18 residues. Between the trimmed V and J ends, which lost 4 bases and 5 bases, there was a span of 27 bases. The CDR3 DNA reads TGTGCCAGCAGCCCCTCACCCTTCCTACAGGGAATGGGGACTGAAGCTTTCTTT. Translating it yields CASSPSPFLQGMGTEAFF. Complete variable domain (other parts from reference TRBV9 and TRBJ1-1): DSGVTQTPKHLITATGQRVTLRCSPRSGDLSVYWYQQSLDQGLQFLIQYYNGEERAKGNILERFSAQQFPDLHSELNLSSLELGDSALYFCASSPSPFLQGMGTEAFFGQGTRLTVV.

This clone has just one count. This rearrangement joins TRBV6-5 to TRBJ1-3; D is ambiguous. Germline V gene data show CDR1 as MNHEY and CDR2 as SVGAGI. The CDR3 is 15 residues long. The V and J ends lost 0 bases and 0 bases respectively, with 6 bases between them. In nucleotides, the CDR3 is TGTGCCAGCAGTTACTCAGGTAGCTCTGGAAACACCATATATTTT. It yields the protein CASSYSGSSGNTIYF.

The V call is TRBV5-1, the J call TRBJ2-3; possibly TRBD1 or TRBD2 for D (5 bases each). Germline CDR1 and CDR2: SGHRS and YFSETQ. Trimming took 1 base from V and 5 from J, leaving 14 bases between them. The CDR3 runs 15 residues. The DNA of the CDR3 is TGCGCCAGCAGCTTGCGGGGTCAGGGCCGAGATACGCAGTATTTT. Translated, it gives CASSLRGQGRDTQYF. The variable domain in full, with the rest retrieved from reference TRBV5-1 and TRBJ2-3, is KAGVTQTPRYLIKTRGQQVTLSCSPISGHRSVSWYQQTPGQGLQFLFEYFSETQRNKGNFPGRFSGRQFSNSRSEMNVSTLELGDSALYLCASSLRGQGRDTQYFGPGTRLTVL.

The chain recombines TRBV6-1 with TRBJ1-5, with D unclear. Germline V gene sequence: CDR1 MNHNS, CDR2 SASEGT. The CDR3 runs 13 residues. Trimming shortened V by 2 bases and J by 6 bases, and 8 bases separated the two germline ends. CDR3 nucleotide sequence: TGTGCCAGCAGTGAAATGGGTAGTCAGCCCCAGCATTTT. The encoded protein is CASSEMGSQPQHF.

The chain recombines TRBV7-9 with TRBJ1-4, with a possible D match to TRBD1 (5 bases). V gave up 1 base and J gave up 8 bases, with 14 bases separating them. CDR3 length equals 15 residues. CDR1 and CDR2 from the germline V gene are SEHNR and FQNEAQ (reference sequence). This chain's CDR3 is CASSLGLPGKEKLFF. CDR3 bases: TGTGCCAGCAGCTTAGGGTTACCAGGGAAAGAAAAACTGTTTTTT.

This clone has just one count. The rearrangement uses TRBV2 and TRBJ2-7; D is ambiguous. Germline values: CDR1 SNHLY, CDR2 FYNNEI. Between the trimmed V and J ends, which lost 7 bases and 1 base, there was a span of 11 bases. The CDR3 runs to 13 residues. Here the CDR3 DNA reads TGTGCCAGCATTCCCATACCATCCTACGAGCAGTACGTC. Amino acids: CASIPIPSYEQYV.

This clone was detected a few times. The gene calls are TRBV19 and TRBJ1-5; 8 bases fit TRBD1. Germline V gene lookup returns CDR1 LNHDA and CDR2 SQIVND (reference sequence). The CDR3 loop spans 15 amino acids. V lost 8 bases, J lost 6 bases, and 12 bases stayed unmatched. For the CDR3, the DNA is TGTGCCAGTCGATCGGGACAGGTTATGGGTCAGCCCCAGCATTTT. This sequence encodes CASRSGQVMGQPQHF.

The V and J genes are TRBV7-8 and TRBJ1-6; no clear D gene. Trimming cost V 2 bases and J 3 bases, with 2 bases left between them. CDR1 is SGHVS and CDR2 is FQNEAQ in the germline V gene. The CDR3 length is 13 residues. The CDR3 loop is CASSLIYNSPLHF. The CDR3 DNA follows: TGTGCCAGCAGCTTAATCTATAATTCACCCCTCCACTTT.